Each of the 15 T cell receptor beta chains below was sequenced from the same sample in a study of OX40 agonist ivuxolimab in advanced cancers. The data were produced by immunoSEQ multiplex PCR, yet TCRdb's version contains in-frame clones alone and is incomplete. The table has 20,000 to 25,000 clones, nearly 80% seen once. This specimen consisted of CD4+ or CD8+ T cells sorted from blood, obtained in a trial of the OX40 agonist ivuxolimab. The origin of the receptors is an adult with an advanced solid tumor such as melanoma, head and neck, liver or kidney cancer.

The chain uses TRBV28 and TRBJ2-3, with 10 bases fitting TRBD1. CDR1 and CDR2 from the germline V gene are MDHEN and SYDVKM. This CDR3 is built from 14 residues. V shed 5 bases, J shed 5 bases, and the junction held 4 bases outside the gene matches. The CDR3 nucleotides read TGTGCCAGCAGTGACAGGGGGCTCGGAGATACGCAGTATTTT. It yields the protein CASSDRGLGDTQYF. The full variable domain, rest sourced from reference TRBV28 and TRBJ2-3, is DVKVTQSSRYLVKRTGEKVFLECVQDMDHENMFWYRQDPGLGLRLIYFSYDVKMKEKGDIPEGYSVSREKKERFSLILESASTNQTSMYLCASSDRGLGDTQYFGPGTRLTVL.

The rearrangement uses TRBV5-6 and TRBJ1-4, with D possibly matching TRBD1 (5 bases). CDR1 is SGHDT, CDR2 YYEEEE, per germline. The CDR3 totals 17 residues. V lost 0 bases and J 3 bases, leaving 15 bases between the germline ends. CDR3 in DNA: TGTGCCAGCAGCTTGGTGGGTGACAGCATTTCTAATGAAAAACTGTTTTTT. It translates to CASSLVGDSISNEKLFF.

The J gene is TRBJ2-3, the V gene TRBV11-2; D unclear. V lost 7 bases, J lost 3 bases, and 14 bases lay in between. Germline V CDR1 and CDR2: SGHAT, FQNNGV. The CDR3 sequence is 14 residues long. In nucleotides, the CDR3 is TGTGCCAGCAACCCAATCCTTAAGACAGATACGCAGTATTTT. It specifies CASNPILKTDTQYF.

The chain joins TRBV20-1 to TRBJ1-2; D is uncertain. The CDR3 runs to 11 residues. V dropped 6 bases and J dropped 5 bases, with 10 bases sitting between them. Per germline, CDR1 DFQATT and CDR2 SNEGSKA (reference sequence). DNA for the CDR3: TGCAGTGCCCCGGTGGATTATGGCTACACCTTC. It translates to CSAPVDYGYTF.

CDR3 region: CATSRSMNTEAFF. CDR3 nucleotide sequence: TGTGCCACCAGCCGGAGCATGAACACTGAAGCTTTCTTT. The V gene is TRBV15, the J gene TRBJ1-1; D unresolved. The CDR3 has 13 amino acids. The germline V gene has CDR1 LNHNV and CDR2 YYDKDF (reference sequence). The V end lost 5 bases, the J end lost 0 bases, and 7 bases lay between the germline ends.

The chain carries TRBV5-5 and TRBJ2-3; D call uncertain. CDR1 and CDR2 (germline): SGHKS, YYEKEE (reference sequence). The CDR3 sequence is 15 residues long. V lost 5 bases and J lost 4, with 17 bases in between. The CDR3 sequence is CASSWSQTFSDTQYF. The CDR3, as DNA: TGTGCCAGCAGTTGGAGTCAGACCTTCTCAGATACGCAGTATTTT.

The chain uses TRBV10-3 and TRBJ1-6; possibly TRBD1 for D (6 bases). The germline V gene encodes CDR1 ENHRY and CDR2 SYGVKD. V dropped 11 bases and J dropped 7 bases, with 12 bases sitting between them. The CDR3 spans 12 residues. The CDR3 is CAARGANSPLHF. The CDR3, as DNA: TGTGCCGCTAGGGGGGCCAATTCACCCCTCCACTTT.

This clone occurred a few times. The CDR3 nucleotides read TGTGCCAGCAGTTTTCTAGAGCAGTTCTTC. It translates to CASSFLEQFF. The V call is TRBV25-1, the J call TRBJ2-1; no clear D. The CDR3 extends over 10 amino acids. The germline V gene encodes CDR1 MGHDK and CDR2 SYGVNS. Trimming shortened V by 5 bases and J by 10 bases, and 6 bases separated the two germline ends.

A note on this clone: The sample contains more than one DNA sequence encoding this CDR3. DNA for the CDR3: TGTGCCAGCAGTGAGGCCGGTAACACTGAAGCTTTCTTT. As protein: CASSEAGNTEAFF. The V and J genes are TRBV25-1 and TRBJ1-1, with D unresolved. V lost 3 bases and J 2 bases, leaving 7 bases between the germline ends. CDR3 length: 13 residues. Germline V CDR1 and CDR2: MGHDK, SYGVNS.

The chain carries TRBV6-5 and TRBJ2-1; a possible D gene is TRBD1 (6 bases). The V gene lost 2 bases and the J gene lost 8 bases, with 16 bases spanning the gap. The CDR3 totals 15 residues. Germline V gene sequence: CDR1 MNHEY, CDR2 SVGAGI. CDR3 sequence (DNA): TGTGCCAGCAGTTACACTTACCCAGGGGTGGATGAGCAGTTCTTC. As protein: CASSYTYPGVDEQFF.

This clone appeared a single time. CDR3 bases: TGTGCCTGGGAAGATGGCTACACCTTC. Its translation is CAWEDGYTF. V gene TRBV30 combines with J gene TRBJ1-2; D ambiguous. V lost 5 bases and J lost 6, with 4 bases in between. The CDR3 has 9 amino acids. CDR1 is GTSNPN and CDR2 is SVGIG in the germline V gene (reference sequence).

V and J are TRBV4-3 and TRBJ2-2, with D unclear. The germline CDR1 and CDR2 sequences are LGHNA and YSLEER. Trimming shortened V by 0 bases and J by 3 bases, and 8 bases separated the two germline ends. CDR3 size: 15 residues. The DNA for the CDR3 is TGCGCCAGCAGCCAAGAAAGCAGTTACACCGGGGAGCTGTTTTTT. It codes for CASSQESSYTGELFF.

The CDR3 here is CAWSVSGLGVTGNTIYF. DNA for the CDR3: TGTGCCTGGAGTGTATCGGGGCTCGGGGTAACTGGAAACACCATATATTTT. This sequence joins TRBV30 and TRBJ1-3; D possibly corresponds to TRBD1 (5 bases). V shed 0 bases and J shed 2 bases, with 17 bases lying between them. Per germline, CDR1 GTSNPN and CDR2 SVGIG (reference sequence). This CDR3 spans 17 amino acids.

V usage is TRBV7-2 and J usage is TRBJ2-7; no clear D. The V end was cut by 5 bases, the J end by 0 bases, with 11 bases between. Germline-derived CDR1 and CDR2 are SGHTA and FQGNSA. This CDR3 has 14 residues. The CDR3 region is CASSPRLISYEQYF. The CDR3 nucleotides read TGTGCCAGCAGCCCTCGCTTAATCTCCTACGAGCAGTACTTC.

The chain employs TRBV19 and TRBJ1-1; 12 bases are shared with TRBD1. V lost 3 bases, J lost 2 bases, and 7 bases stayed unmatched. CDR1 is LNHDA, CDR2 SQIVND, per germline (reference sequence). This CDR3 has 17 residues. The CDR3 region is CASSISPGQGANTEAFF. Here the CDR3 DNA reads TGTGCCAGTAGTATTTCCCCGGGACAGGGGGCAAACACTGAAGCTTTCTTT.